This is a list of T cell receptor beta chains from one sample in a study of blood T cell repertoires in COVID-19. Assay: immunoSEQ multiplex PCR; the TCRdb copy retains only in-frame clones and omits some. The repertoire holds roughly 150,000 clones, with approximately 85% as singletons. The sequenced sample consisted of peripheral blood. Every receptor here comes from a man between 60 and 75 years old with active or convalescent COVID-19. The CDR3 runs from the conserved cysteine through the conserved F or W. The D gene is left open where the match is weak. The listing skips clone size in some rows; elsewhere it reads once, few, many or a size class.

V,J,D,size,CDR3,DNA
TRBV5-1,TRBJ2-1,TRBD1,-,CASSRDRTSSYNEQFF,TGCGCCAGCAGCAGGGACAGGACGAGCTCCTACAATGAGCAGTTCTTC
TRBV11-2,TRBJ2-7,-,-,CASSLGGNSYEQYF,TGTGCCAGCAGCTTAGGAGGGAACTCCTACGAGCAGTACTTC
TRBV5-6,TRBJ1-6,-,-,CASDAAGPWISYNSPLHF,TGTGCCAGCGACGCCGCGGGGCCTTGGATCTCCTATAATTCACCCCTCCACTTT
TRBV19,TRBJ1-5,-,-,CASRVGAFANQPQHF,TGTGCCAGTAGGGTGGGGGCTTTCGCAAATCAGCCCCAGCATTTT
TRBV20-1,TRBJ1-2,TRBD1,-,CSAPDRVGYTF,TGCAGTGCCCCGGACAGGGTTGGCTACACCTTC
TRBV27,TRBJ2-1,-,-,CASRRLGQSSYNEQFF,TGTGCCAGCAGACGCCTGGGGCAGAGCTCCTACAATGAGCAGTTCTTC
TRBV7-3,TRBJ2-3,-,-,CASSLSLASDTQYF,TGTGCCAGCAGCTTATCCCTAGCCTCAGATACGCAGTATTTT
TRBV19,TRBJ2-3,TRBD2,few,CTGGPDTQYF,TGTACGGGAGGGCCAGATACGCAGTATTTT
TRBV5-1,TRBJ2-5,TRBD1,few,CASSGGQTQETQYF,TGCGCCAGCAGCGGGGGACAGACACAAGAGACCCAGTACTTC
TRBV15,TRBJ1-6,-,-,CATSSQPGKGSPLHF,TGTGCCACCAGCAGTCAACCGGGAAAAGGCTCACCCCTCCACTTT
TRBV3-1/TRBV3-2,TRBJ1-1,-,once,CASSQSTEAFF,TGTGCCAGCAGCCAGAGTACTGAAGCTTTCTTT
TRBV7-7,TRBJ1-4,-,-,CASSPRHREREKLFF,TGTGCCAGCAGCCCCCGACACAGGGAGAGAGAAAAACTGTTTTTT
TRBV24-1,TRBJ1-5,-,-,CATSDSGGAGVSNQPQHF,TGTGCCACCAGTGATTCGGGGGGCGCGGGAGTTAGCAATCAGCCCCAGCATTTT
TRBV4-1,TRBJ2-5,-,-,CASSQGRGETQYF,TGCGCCAGCAGCCAAGGCCGGGGAGAGACCCAGTACTTC
TRBV6-5,TRBJ1-6,-,-,CATTDSDNSPLHF,TGTGCCACCACCGACAGCGATAATTCACCCCTCCACTTT
TRBV6-1,TRBJ1-1,TRBD1,once,CASSEGQGATEAFF,TGTGCCAGCAGTGAGGGACAGGGGGCAACTGAAGCTTTCTTT
TRBV7-2,TRBJ2-5,TRBD2,-,CASSLGGLAGGETQYF,TGTGCCAGCAGCTTAGGGGGACTAGCGGGAGGAGAGACCCAGTACTTC
TRBV2,TRBJ2-3,TRBD1,-,CASTTGGGTDTQYF,TGTGCCAGCACCACAGGGGGCGGCACAGATACGCAGTATTTT
TRBV6-5,TRBJ2-3,-,-,CASSRQRDTQYF,TGTGCCAGCAGCCGCCAACGGGATACGCAGTATTTT
TRBV3-1/TRBV3-2,TRBJ1-2,-,-,CASSQVSENYGYTF,TGTGCCAGCAGCCAAGTATCCGAGAACTATGGCTACACCTTC
TRBV19,TRBJ1-1,TRBD1,-,CASSPRDREGNTEAFF,TGTGCCAGTAGTCCCCGGGACAGGGAGGGGAACACTGAAGCTTTCTTT
TRBV14,TRBJ1-2,TRBD1,-,CASSPTGRYGYTF,TGTGCCAGCAGCCCGACAGGGAGGTATGGCTACACCTTC
TRBV5-1,TRBJ2-1,TRBD2,-,CASSFTIAGGPSRNEQFF,TGCGCCAGCAGCTTCACTATAGCGGGGGGGCCGTCCCGCAATGAGCAGTTCTTC
TRBV19,TRBJ2-1,-,-,CASKDSSYNEQFF,TGTGCCAGTAAAGATAGCTCCTACAATGAGCAGTTCTTC
TRBV5-1,TRBJ1-2,TRBD1,-,CASSLGAPGQGNYGYTF,TGCGCCAGCAGCTTGGGTGCCCCGGGACAGGGTAACTATGGCTACACCTTC
TRBV18,TRBJ1-5,-,-,CASSETLGGIQPQHF,TGTGCCAGCTCAGAGACTCTTGGAGGGATTCAGCCCCAGCATTTT
TRBV2,TRBJ1-5,TRBD1,-,CASSQDRVDQPQHF,TGTGCCAGCAGCCAGGACAGGGTCGATCAGCCCCAGCATTTT
TRBV18,TRBJ1-2,TRBD1,few,CASSPRTGDGYTF,TGTGCCAGCTCACCACGGACAGGGGATGGCTACACCTTC
TRBV28,TRBJ1-2,-,-,CASSLFRTDPPGDYGYTF,TGTGCCAGCAGTTTGTTCAGGACCGACCCGCCGGGAGACTATGGCTACACCTTC
TRBV3-1/TRBV3-2,TRBJ1-3,-,-,CASSQQGRTGNTIYF,TGTGCCAGCAGCCAACAAGGGAGGACTGGAAACACCATATATTTT
TRBV5-1,TRBJ1-2,-,-,CASSYTEPTYGYTF,TGCGCCAGCAGCTACACAGAACCAACCTATGGCTACACCTTC
TRBV6-5,TRBJ1-2,TRBD1,-,CASSPGTGGNGYTF,TGTGCCAGCAGTCCCGGGACAGGGGGCAATGGCTACACCTTC
TRBV27,TRBJ2-5,-,-,CASSPRQQAQETQYF,TGTGCCAGCAGTCCGCGTCAACAGGCCCAAGAGACCCAGTACTTC
TRBV4-2,TRBJ2-2,-,-,CASSQDFSHRVRDRGTGELFF,TGTGCCAGCAGCCAAGATTTCAGTCATAGAGTAAGAGACCGAGGCACCGGGGAGCTGTTTTTT
TRBV20-1,TRBJ2-1,-,once,CSASVNEQFF,TGCAGTGCATCCGTAAATGAGCAGTTCTTC
TRBV6-5,TRBJ1-2,-,-,CASRAQGYGYTF,TGTGCCAGCAGGGCTCAGGGGTATGGCTACACCTTC
TRBV2,TRBJ2-1,TRBD2,-,CASSVGTSGRREQFF,TGTGCCAGCAGTGTCGGGACTAGCGGGAGAAGGGAGCAGTTCTTC
TRBV14,TRBJ2-7,TRBD1,-,CASSQVAGGPYEQYF,TGTGCCAGCAGCCAAGTTGCAGGGGGCCCCTACGAGCAGTACTTC
TRBV10-2,TRBJ2-5,-,few,CASSDPPQETQYF,TGCGCCAGCAGTGACCCCCCGCAAGAGACCCAGTACTTC
TRBV27,TRBJ2-7,-,-,CASSLTAGVYEQYF,TGTGCCAGCAGTTTGACCGCGGGCGTCTACGAGCAGTACTTC
TRBV7-9,TRBJ2-5,-,-,CASSSQETQYF,TGTGCCAGCAGCTCACAGGAGACCCAGTACTTC
TRBV3-1/TRBV3-2,TRBJ2-1,-,once,CASSQGSPRGDNEQFF,TGTGCCAGCAGCCAAGGATCCCCCAGGGGGGACAATGAGCAGTTCTTC
TRBV27,TRBJ1-5,TRBD1,few,CASSTGTGGNQPQHF,TGTGCCAGCAGTACCGGGACAGGGGGGAATCAGCCCCAGCATTTT
TRBV5-6,TRBJ2-3,TRBD1,-,CASSGGTGGKDTQYF,TGTGCCAGCAGCGGTGGGACAGGGGGCAAGGATACGCAGTATTTT
TRBV6-5,TRBJ1-4,-,-,CASRPPGIANEKLFF,TGTGCCAGCAGACCTCCCGGGATTGCTAATGAAAAACTGTTTTTT
TRBV10-3,TRBJ1-5,TRBD1,-,CAISEFATGSNQPQHF,TGTGCCATCAGTGAGTTCGCGACAGGGTCTAATCAGCCCCAGCATTTT
TRBV20-1,TRBJ1-2,-,-,CSPGELYGYTF,TGCAGCCCGGGGGAACTCTATGGCTACACCTTC
TRBV9,TRBJ2-1,TRBD2,-,CASGTSGAYNEQFF,TGTGCCAGCGGGACTAGCGGGGCCTACAATGAGCAGTTCTTC
TRBV19,TRBJ2-1,TRBD2,-,CASSIGVLAGRNEQFF,TGTGCCAGTAGTATAGGCGTCCTAGCGGGACGCAATGAGCAGTTCTTC
TRBV5-6,TRBJ2-3,-,-,CASSVRGPTDTQYF,TGTGCCAGCAGCGTTAGAGGGCCGACAGATACGCAGTATTTT
TRBV28,TRBJ2-1,TRBD1,-,CASSPPGQGFDEQFF,TGTGCCAGCAGTCCGCCGGGACAGGGGTTCGATGAGCAGTTCTTC
TRBV2,TRBJ2-1,TRBD2,-,CASRPLGLAGSSYNEQFF,TGTGCCAGCAGGCCGTTGGGGCTAGCGGGGAGCTCCTACAATGAGCAGTTCTTC
TRBV28,TRBJ1-2,-,few,CATKVDGYTF,TGTGCGACTAAGGTGGATGGCTACACCTTC
TRBV28,TRBJ1-1,-,once,CAARAGHTEAFF,TGTGCCGCCCGGGCGGGGCACACTGAAGCTTTCTTT
TRBV19,TRBJ2-7,TRBD1,-,CASRAGGSYEQYF,TGTGCCAGTAGGGCAGGGGGCTCCTACGAGCAGTACTTC
TRBV5-4,TRBJ2-5,-,-,CASSQGGSQETQYF,TGTGCCAGCAGCCAGGGGGGCAGCCAAGAGACCCAGTACTTC
TRBV6-2/TRBV6-3,TRBJ2-1,-,once,CASSKGGARSYNEQFF,TGTGCCAGCAGCAAGGGGGGGGCGAGGTCCTACAATGAGCAGTTCTTC
TRBV7-7,TRBJ2-5,-,-,CASSPQVVETQYF,TGTGCCAGCAGTCCTCAGGTGGTAGAGACCCAGTACTTC
TRBV21-1,TRBJ2-3,-,-,CASSNRDTQYF,TGTGCCAGCAGCAACAGAGATACGCAGTATTTT
TRBV5-1,TRBJ2-3,-,-,CASTFERPPRGTQYF,TGCGCCAGCACCTTCGAGCGCCCCCCCAGGGGTACGCAGTATTTT